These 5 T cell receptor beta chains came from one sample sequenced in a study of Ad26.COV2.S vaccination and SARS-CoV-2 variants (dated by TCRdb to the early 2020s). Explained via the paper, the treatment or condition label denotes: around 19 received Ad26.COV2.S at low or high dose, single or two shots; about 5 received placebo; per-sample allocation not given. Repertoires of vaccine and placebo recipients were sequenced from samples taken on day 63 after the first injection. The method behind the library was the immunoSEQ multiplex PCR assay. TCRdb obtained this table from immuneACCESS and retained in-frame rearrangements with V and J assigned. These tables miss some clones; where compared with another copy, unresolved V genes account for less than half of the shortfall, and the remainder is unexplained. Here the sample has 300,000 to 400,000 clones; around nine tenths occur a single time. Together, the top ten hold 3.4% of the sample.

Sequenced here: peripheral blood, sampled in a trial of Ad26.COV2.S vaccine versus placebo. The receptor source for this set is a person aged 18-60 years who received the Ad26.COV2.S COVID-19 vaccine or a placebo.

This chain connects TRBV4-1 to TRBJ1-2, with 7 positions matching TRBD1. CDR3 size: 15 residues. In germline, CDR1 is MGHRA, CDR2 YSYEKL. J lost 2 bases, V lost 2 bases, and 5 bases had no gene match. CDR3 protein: CASSQLTGPNYGYTF. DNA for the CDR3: TGCGCCAGCAGCCAACTGACAGGGCCGAACTATGGCTACACCTTC.

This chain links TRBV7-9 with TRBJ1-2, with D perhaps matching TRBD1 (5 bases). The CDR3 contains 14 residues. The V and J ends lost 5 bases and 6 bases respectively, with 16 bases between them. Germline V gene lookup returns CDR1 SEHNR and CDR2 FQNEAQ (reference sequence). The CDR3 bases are TGTGCCAGCAGCCCCAGCGGCCAGGGCCATGGCTACACCTTC. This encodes CASSPSGQGHGYTF.

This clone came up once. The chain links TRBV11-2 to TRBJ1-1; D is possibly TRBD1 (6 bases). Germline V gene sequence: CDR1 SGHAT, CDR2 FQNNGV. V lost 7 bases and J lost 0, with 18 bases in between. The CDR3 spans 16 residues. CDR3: CASTPRTVLMNTEAFF. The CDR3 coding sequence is TGTGCCAGCACCCCGCGGACAGTTCTTATGAACACTGAAGCTTTCTTT. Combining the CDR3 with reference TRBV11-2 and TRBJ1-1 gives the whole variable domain EAGVAQSPRYKIIEKRQSVAFWCNPISGHATLYWYQQILGQGPKLLIQFQNNGVVDDSQLPKDRFSAERLKGVDSTLKIQPAKLEDSAVYLCASTPRTVLMNTEAFFGQGTRLTVV.

The CDR3 is CASSLALGAPQYF. Written as DNA, the CDR3 is TGTGCCAGCAGCTTAGCGCTGGGGGCCCCGCAGTATTTT. V and J are TRBV7-8 and TRBJ2-3; a possible D gene is TRBD1 (6 bases). Per the germline V gene, CDR1 is SGHVS and CDR2 is FQNEAQ. V was shortened by 0 bases and J by 10 bases, with 11 bases between the two germline ends. This CDR3 has 13 residues.

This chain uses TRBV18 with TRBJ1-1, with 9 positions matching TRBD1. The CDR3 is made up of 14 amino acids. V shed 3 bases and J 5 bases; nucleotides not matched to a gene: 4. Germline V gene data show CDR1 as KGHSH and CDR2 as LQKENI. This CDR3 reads CASSPGTGTTEAFF. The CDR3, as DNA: TGTGCCAGCTCACCCGGGACAGGGACGACTGAAGCTTTCTTT.